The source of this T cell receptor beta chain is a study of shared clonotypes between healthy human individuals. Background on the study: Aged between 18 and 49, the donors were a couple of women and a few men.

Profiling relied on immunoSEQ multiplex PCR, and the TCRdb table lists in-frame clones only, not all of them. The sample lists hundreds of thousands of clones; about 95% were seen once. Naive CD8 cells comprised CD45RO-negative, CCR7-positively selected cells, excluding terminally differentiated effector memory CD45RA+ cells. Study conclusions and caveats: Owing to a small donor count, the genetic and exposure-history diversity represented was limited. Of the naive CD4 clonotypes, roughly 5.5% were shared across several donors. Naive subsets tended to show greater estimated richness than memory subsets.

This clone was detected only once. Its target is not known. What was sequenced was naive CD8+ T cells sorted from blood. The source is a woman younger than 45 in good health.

The CDR3 region has the DNA TGTGCCAGCAGCTTAGTCCGGGCCAACGTCCTGACTTTC. Encoded protein: CASSLVRANVLTF. This rearrangement joins TRBV7-6 to TRBJ2-6; no firm D call. CDR3 size: 13 residues. The V and J ends lost 1 base and 5 bases respectively, with 3 bases between them. The germline V gene has CDR1 SGHVS and CDR2 FNYEAQ.